The 17 T cell receptor beta chains below come from one sample, sequenced in a study of T cell repertoires in cytomegalovirus infection. TCRdb recomputed calls from the reads with MiXCR, one row per CDR3 protein. This table holds some 600,000 distinct CDR3 sequences, approximately 24% found once. Sequencing input: CD8+ T cells from PBMCs. The receptors here all came from a human donor in good health (CMV status not recorded). Some clones in this sample may be carry-over from other donors' samples.

This chain connects TRBV28 to TRBJ2-3, with TRBD2 as a possible D gene (6 bases). V was clipped by 7 bases and J by 4 bases, with 18 bases between them. The germline V gene has CDR1 MDHEN and CDR2 SYDVKM. The CDR3 extends over 15 amino acids. The CDR3 sequence: CASTARTGGADTQYF. In DNA, the CDR3 is TGTGCCAGCACCGCTCGCACCGGAGGGGCAGATACGCAGTATTTT.

This chain connects TRBV9 to TRBJ2-6; 9 nucleotides match TRBD2. The CDR3 totals 17 residues. V lost 4 bases to trimming and J lost 0 bases; unmatched junction nucleotides: 5. From germline, CDR1 is SGDLS and CDR2 YYNGEE. This chain's CDR3 is CASSPLAGSSGANVLTF. CDR3 coding DNA: TGTGCCAGCAGCCCACTAGCGGGCTCCTCTGGGGCCAACGTCCTGACTTTC.

This clonotype was seen a few times. The chain carries TRBV28 and TRBJ1-3, with 10 nucleotides matching TRBD1. CDR1 is MDHEN and CDR2 is SYDVKM in the germline V gene. This CDR3 comprises 16 residues. J was trimmed by 6 bases and V by 1 base; bases with no gene match: 6. In DNA, the CDR3 is TGTGCCAGCAGTTTATTCTCCGGGACAGGGGCAAACACCATATATTTT. It specifies CASSLFSGTGANTIYF.

The V call is TRBV7-4, the J call TRBJ1-1; the D gene is possibly TRBD1 (5 bases). The V end lost 5 bases, the J end lost 8 bases, and 18 bases lay between the germline ends. Germline V gives CDR1 SGHVT, CDR2 SQSDAQ. CDR3 length: 14 amino acids. CDR3 amino acids: CASSHPEGRGEAFF. The DNA of the CDR3 is TGTGCCAGCAGCCATCCTGAGGGACGGGGAGAAGCTTTCTTT.

This chain joins TRBV14 and TRBJ1-4; D is unclear. Trimming cost V 5 bases and J 0 bases, with 13 bases left between them. There are 16 residues in the CDR3. CDR1 SGHDN and CDR2 FVKESK come from the germline V gene. The CDR3 loop is CASSVRRGATNEKLFF. CDR3 sequence (DNA): TGTGCCAGCAGCGTGCGAAGAGGAGCAACTAATGAAAAACTGTTTTTT.

This clonotype was seen a single time. With a much larger clone just one base away, this may be a read error. The chain has TRBV4-1 and TRBJ2-1, with 13 nucleotides matching TRBD2. This CDR3 is 16 amino acids long. V gave up 7 bases and J gave up 2 bases; unmatched junction bases: 5. CDR1 and CDR2 from the germline V gene are MGHRA and YSYEKL. Here the CDR3 DNA reads TGCGCCAGCATCCCTGGGACTAGCGGGACCTACAATGAGCAGTTCTTC. Translating gives CASIPGTSGTYNEQFF.

This clonotype was seen a few times. This CDR3 reads CASSPEVGKGEKLFF. The CDR3 nucleotides are TGTGCCAGCAGCCCAGAGGTGGGAAAAGGTGAAAAACTGTTTTTT. The chain carries TRBV6-1 and TRBJ1-4; D unresolved. In germline, CDR1 is MNHNS, CDR2 SASEGT. This CDR3 has 15 residues. The ends were cut back, 6 bases at V and 7 bases at J, with 18 bases in the middle.

This clonotype was counted many times. This chain links TRBV28 with TRBJ2-3; D gene unclear. The CDR3 loop spans 13 amino acids. Trimming pared 5 bases from V and 4 bases from J, leaving 10 bases between. Looked up from germline, CDR1 is MDHEN and CDR2 is SYDVKM. The CDR3 bases are TGTGCCAGCAGTCTCCCTTACCCAGATACGCAGTATTTT. Encoded protein: CASSLPYPDTQYF.

This clonotype was seen many times. The V call is TRBV7-6, the J call TRBJ2-2; 14 bases match TRBD2. J was trimmed by 5 bases and V by 5 bases; bases with no gene match: 4. This CDR3 has 16 residues. Germline V gene lookup returns CDR1 SGHVS and CDR2 FNYEAQ. The CDR3 is CASSPGTSGGTGELFF. The CDR3 bases are TGTGCCAGCAGCCCGGGGACTAGCGGGGGTACCGGGGAGCTGTTTTTT.

The rearrangement uses TRBV28 and TRBJ2-5; 8 bases are shared with TRBD2. The CDR3 is 18 residues long. Germline CDR1 and CDR2: MDHEN and SYDVKM. Trimming took 1 base from V and 1 from J; bases not matched to a gene: 11. The CDR3 spells CASSLLSWAGGLQETQYF. CDR3 coding DNA: TGTGCCAGCAGTTTATTGTCATGGGCGGGGGGACTCCAAGAGACCCAGTACTTC.

The chain employs TRBV6-5 and TRBJ2-2; D call uncertain. V dropped 5 bases and J dropped 5 bases, with 6 bases sitting between them. CDR3 length: 12 residues. Germline CDR1 is MNHEY and CDR2 is SVGAGI. The CDR3 protein is CASSTKTGELFF. In nucleotides, the CDR3 is TGTGCCAGCAGTACTAAAACCGGGGAGCTGTTTTTT.

This clonotype appeared many times. This chain links TRBV5-1 with TRBJ2-7; 9 bases align to TRBD2. The junction had 10 bases not matched to a gene; V was cut back by 4 bases and J by 2 bases. CDR3 length: 16 residues. Germline-derived CDR1 and CDR2 are SGHRS and YFSETQ. The CDR3 loop reads CASSHPLAGSPYEQYF. The CDR3 nucleotides read TGCGCCAGCAGCCATCCGCTAGCGGGGAGCCCCTACGAGCAGTACTTC.

This chain joins TRBV7-9 and TRBJ2-7; TRBD1 matches at 7 bases. This CDR3 region has 16 residues. V lost 4 bases, J lost 2 bases, and 11 bases stayed unmatched. CDR1 and CDR2 (germline): SEHNR, FQNEAQ (reference sequence). The CDR3, as DNA: TGTGCCAGCAGCTCCCCGACAGGGCAGGGGACCTACGAGCAGTACTTC. This codes for CASSSPTGQGTYEQYF.

DNA for the CDR3: TGCAGCGTTGCGGATGAGGGGACTAGCGGGGGGATCCAAGAGACCCAGTACTTC. Protein: CSVADEGTSGGIQETQYF. The chain links TRBV29-1 to TRBJ2-5; 15 bases line up with TRBD2. CDR3 size: 18 residues. Germline assignment: CDR1 SQVTM and CDR2 ANQGSEA. The V gene end was trimmed by 4 bases and the J gene end by 1 base; junction bases not matched to a gene: 10.

Comment on this clonotype: At one end the junction does not follow the germline gene, possibly because of a read error. The chain joins TRBV5-6 to TRBJ2-1; maybe TRBD1 (6 bases). In germline, CDR1 is SGHDT, CDR2 YYEEEE. The CDR3 extends over 16 amino acids. CDR3 DNA: TGTGCCAACAGCCCGATTACAGGGTTTGGGTACAATGAGCAGTTCTTC. It codes for CANSPITGFGYNEQFF.

The chain employs TRBV28 and TRBJ2-7, with TRBD2 matching 14 bases. Germline assignment: CDR1 MDHEN and CDR2 SYDVKM. The J segment lost 4 bases and the V segment lost 1 base, leaving 9 bases of the junction unmatched. The CDR3 loop spans 18 amino acids. Here the CDR3 DNA reads TGTGCCAGCAGTTTATACGTGTTGACTAGCGGGGGGGCTTACGAGCAGTACGTC. Amino acids: CASSLYVLTSGGAYEQYV.

This clonotype was picked up a small number of times. The chain combines TRBV28 with TRBJ2-1, with D perhaps matching TRBD1 or TRBD2 (6 bases each). Trimming took 5 bases from V and 6 from J, leaving 17 bases between them. CDR3 length equals 15 residues. Germline V gives CDR1 MDHEN, CDR2 SYDVKM. DNA for the CDR3: TGTGCCAGCAGTCCGCCACAGGGAGGCCTCAATGAGCAGTTCTTC. Translation: CASSPPQGGLNEQFF.